What follows is one TCR beta chain and its context. This clonotype was seen only a few times. Its antigen remains undetermined. It has no much larger one-base neighbor in the sample; base qualities were not kept. This sample was sequenced with an Illumina HiSeq 2500. TCR beta libraries were prepared by quantitative 5'-RACE with molecular barcodes. In the source study's methods: A new computational method, built on a probabilistic model of VDJ rearrangement, was used to identify disease-linked TCR variants. TCRdb redid the processing of the public reads, applying fastp at Q25 and MiXCR, and retained in-frame beta chains. Rows are combined by CDR3 protein, so each entry shows the most common genes and DNA. The authors' filters were not applied to this entry. The sample contains 700,000 to 1,000,000 distinct CDR3 sequences, 12% of them found a single time. Of the sample, under 0.6% is held by the ten largest clones.

These data come from a study of CD8 T cells in ankylosing spondylitis (dated by TCRdb to the late 2010s). With respect to the entire study: T cell receptor beta repertoires were profiled in healthy donors and ankylosing spondylitis patients so that disease-linked TCR variants could be found. The full study cohort was made up of about two dozen ankylosing spondylitis patients and 95 to 130 healthy donors. Peripheral blood samples were taken, and synovial fluid was additionally collected from ankylosing spondylitis patients.

CDR1 MDHEN and CDR2 SYDVKM were looked up in the germline V gene. Trimming accounts for 7 bases at V and 2 bases at J, while the number of junction bases matched to no gene is 10. CDR3 length: 16 amino acids, cysteine to phenylalanine. Only the CDR3 portion is preserved as DNA: 48 bases, with reading frame beginning at the first base. Overall study results and their limits: A CD8+ phenotype was shown by the disease-linked clones, which were found at relatively low frequencies in peripheral blood. Some TCR beta motif variants had previously been reported in synovial fluid and blood of reactive arthritis patients, which suggested common disease-initiation mechanisms. Significant enrichment of the disease-linked clones was reported in matched synovial fluid samples from ankylosing spondylitis patients. Blood from ankylosing spondylitis patients appeared to be characterized by a TCR beta motif made up of under ten highly homologous amino acid variants.

The material sequenced was blood, either unsorted or a sorted T cell fraction (not recorded which). This receptor was obtained from a male donor with ankylosing spondylitis. This chain is built from TRBV28 and TRBJ1-2; the central 10 bases match TRBD1. The DNA sequence reads TGTGCCAGCACCGAAAATCCGGGACAGGGGAACTATGGCTACACCTTC. It encodes CASTENPGQGNYGYTF.